The next 11 T cell receptor beta chains were all read from a single sample in a study of cytomegalovirus exposure and HLA in healthy donors. The PCR contained 60 Vbeta and 13 Jbeta primers. This table comes from immunoSEQ multiplex PCR, and its TCRdb copy is limited to in-frame clones, with some not included. The data hold some 130,000 clones, with less than 85% observed a single time. The specimen sequenced was PBMCs. The receptors derive from a male donor in good health and CMV-seronegative.

The chain recombines TRBV9 with TRBJ2-3; D is possibly TRBD2 (5 bases). Germline V gene lookup returns CDR1 SGDLS and CDR2 YYNGEE. This CDR3 region has 16 residues. The ends were cut back, 3 bases at V and 2 bases at J, with 16 bases in the middle. CDR3: CASSAGSNLVTDTQYF. As DNA, the CDR3 is TGTGCCAGCAGCGCGGGGTCGAATCTTGTCACAGATACGCAGTATTTT.

The rearrangement joins TRBV15 to TRBJ2-1; 8 nucleotides line up with TRBD2. Germline-derived CDR1 and CDR2 are LNHNV and YYDKDF (reference sequence). The CDR3 contains 16 residues. Losses at the gene ends were 0 bases for V and 6 bases for J; bases not matched to a gene: 7. CDR3 DNA sequence: TGTGCCACCAGCAGAGATGGTAGCGGGATACGCAATGAGCAGTTCTTC. It translates to CATSRDGSGIRNEQFF. Drawing the rest from reference TRBV15 and TRBJ2-1, the complete variable domain is DAMVIQNPRYQVTQFGKPVTLSCSQTLNHNVMYWYQQKSSQAPKLLFHYYDKDFNNEADTPDNFQSRRPNTSFCFLDIRSPGLGDTAMYLCATSRDGSGIRNEQFFGPGTRLTVL.

The V call is TRBV6-5, the J call TRBJ1-2; D is undetermined. V was shortened by 6 bases and J by 2 bases, with 13 bases between the two germline ends. The CDR3 runs to 14 residues. Germline V gives CDR1 MNHEY, CDR2 SVGAGI. Written as DNA, the CDR3 is TGTGCCAGCAGGGCCTACGGGGTAAACTATGGCTACACCTTC. Translating it yields CASRAYGVNYGYTF.

The CDR3 protein is CASRSRAGPAYEQYF. CDR3 DNA sequence: TGTGCCAGCAGGAGCCGAGCGGGCCCTGCCTACGAGCAGTACTTC. This chain uses TRBV6-4 with TRBJ2-7, with a weak D call TRBD2 (6 bases). The germline V gene has CDR1 MRHNA and CDR2 SNTAGT. The CDR3 totals 15 residues. Trimming left V 6 bases short and J 2 bases short, with 17 bases between.

This clone appeared a single time. The rearrangement joins TRBV19 to TRBJ1-5, with D perhaps TRBD1 (5 bases). Germline V gives CDR1 LNHDA, CDR2 SQIVND (reference sequence). V shed 3 bases and J shed 4 bases, with 7 bases lying between them. The CDR3 is 13 residues long. The DNA of the CDR3 is TGTGCCAGTAGTATCAGGGTAAATCAGCCCCAGCATTTT. This translates into CASSIRVNQPQHF.

This clone was counted a few times. The chain uses TRBV5-6 and TRBJ1-2; TRBD1 matches at 7 bases. The ends lost 4 bases at V and 6 bases at J; junction bases unmatched: 6. Germline CDR1 and CDR2: SGHDT and YYEEEE. This CDR3 is 13 amino acids long. CDR3: CASSEDRRDGYTF. CDR3 DNA: TGTGCCAGCAGCGAGGACAGGCGAGATGGCTACACCTTC.

The gene calls are TRBV7-2 and TRBJ2-3; 7 bases agree with TRBD1. Trimming removed 5 bases from V and 3 bases from J; junction bases left unmatched: 8. The CDR3 is 15 amino acids. CDR1 is SGHTA, CDR2 FQGNSA, per germline. The CDR3 spells CASSPLGGKTDTQYF. DNA of the CDR3: TGTGCCAGCAGCCCGCTAGGGGGCAAAACAGATACGCAGTATTTT.

The rearrangement uses TRBV11-2 and TRBJ2-7; the D gene is possibly TRBD1 (7 bases). Trimming pared 8 bases from V and 0 bases from J, leaving 29 bases between. Germline V gene lookup returns CDR1 SGHAT and CDR2 FQNNGV. The CDR3 loop spans 19 amino acids. CDR3 amino acids: CASGGTDRIHTSYSYEQYF. The CDR3 nucleotides are TGTGCCAGCGGGGGGACAGACCGAATACATACATCTTACTCCTACGAGCAGTACTTC. The full variable domain, completed using reference TRBV11-2 and TRBJ2-7, is EAGVAQSPRYKIIEKRQSVAFWCNPISGHATLYWYQQILGQGPKLLIQFQNNGVVDDSQLPKDRFSAERLKGVDSTLKIQPAKLEDSAVYLCASGGTDRIHTSYSYEQYFGPGTRLTVT.

V is TRBV4-2 and J is TRBJ2-3; the match to TRBD2 covers 8 bases. Germline assignment: CDR1 LGHNA and CDR2 YNFKEQ. The CDR3 extends over 16 amino acids. With V trimmed by 2 bases and J by 3 bases, 7 bases remained unmatched. In DNA, the CDR3 is TGTGCCAGCAGCCAAACCCGCGGCGGGGGGACAGATACGCAGTATTTT. Its protein product is CASSQTRGGGTDTQYF.

The chain is built from TRBV5-1 and TRBJ2-7, with 9 positions matching TRBD1. In germline, CDR1 is SGHRS, CDR2 YFSETQ. J was trimmed by 2 bases and V by 4 bases; bases with no gene match: 7. CDR3 size: 15 residues. CDR3 sequence reads: CASSPEQGATYEQYF. The CDR3 DNA is TGCGCCAGCAGCCCTGAACAGGGGGCAACCTACGAGCAGTACTTC.

The gene calls are TRBV27 and TRBJ2-7, with 7 positions matching TRBD1. V gave up 6 bases and J gave up 5 bases; unmatched junction bases: 4. This CDR3 spans 12 amino acids. The germline gives CDR1 MNHEY, CDR2 SMNVEV (reference sequence). DNA of the CDR3: TGTGCCAGCAGGGACAGGAGCCACGAGCAGTACTTC. Encoded protein: CASRDRSHEQYF.